These 19 T cell receptor beta chains were sequenced from one sample in a study of blood T cell repertoires in COVID-19. This table comes from immunoSEQ multiplex PCR, and its TCRdb copy is limited to in-frame clones, with some not included. The top ten hold roughly 13% of the sample, which has some 160,000 clones, about 77% seen once. Source material: peripheral blood. The source is a woman of 80 years or more with acute or convalescent COVID-19.

The genes are TRBV2 and TRBJ1-4; D is perhaps TRBD1 (5 bases). Germline V gene data show CDR1 as SNHLY and CDR2 as FYNNEI. Between the trimmed V and J ends, which lost 7 bases and 8 bases, there was a span of 17 bases. The CDR3 length is 14 residues. The CDR3 reads CASNGQGQGEKLFF. The CDR3 region has the DNA TGTGCCAGCAACGGGCAGGGTCAAGGAGAAAAACTGTTTTTT.

This chain links TRBV5-1 with TRBJ2-7; perhaps TRBD1 as D (6 bases). Per germline, CDR1 SGHRS and CDR2 YFSETQ. The CDR3 is 14 residues long. Trimming pared 2 bases from V and 5 bases from J, leaving 14 bases between. The CDR3 here is CASSFGQTRNEQYF. CDR3 DNA: TGCGCCAGCAGCTTCGGACAGACAAGGAACGAGCAGTACTTC.

In its sample, this clone was seen once. The chain is built from TRBV2 and TRBJ2-7, with 8 positions matching TRBD1. This CDR3 is built from 12 residues. The germline V gene has CDR1 SNHLY and CDR2 FYNNEI. The V and J ends lost 8 bases and 4 bases, in that order; junction bases with no gene match: 4. The DNA for the CDR3 is TGTGCCAGCCGGGACAGGTGGTACGAGCAGTACTTC. Translating it yields CASRDRWYEQYF.

The V and J genes are TRBV6-5 and TRBJ1-2, with 7 nucleotides matching TRBD1. CDR1 is MNHEY and CDR2 is SVGAGI in the germline V gene. This CDR3 region has 12 residues. Trimming at V came to 8 bases and at J to 4 bases, leaving 4 bases not matched to a gene. The CDR3 DNA sequence: TGTGCCAGCCAGTGGGACAGCTATGGCTACACCTTC. It specifies CASQWDSYGYTF.

V is TRBV6-2 or TRBV6-3 and J is TRBJ2-1, with D maybe TRBD2 (7 bases). Germline values: CDR1 MNHEY, CDR2 SVGEGT. There are 15 residues in the CDR3. With 2 bases removed from V and 6 bases from J, the gap between germline ends came to 14 bases. The CDR3 bases are TGTGCCAGCAGTTACCCCGGGGGGCAAGTCAATGAGCAGTTCTTC. It yields the protein CASSYPGGQVNEQFF.

CDR3 loop: CASSRTQGGYEQYF. The CDR3 DNA reads as TGTGCCAGCAGTAGAACTCAAGGGGGTTACGAGCAGTACTTC. The rearrangement joins TRBV6-2 or TRBV6-3 to TRBJ2-7; D might be TRBD1 (6 bases). Germline CDR1 is MNHEY and CDR2 is SVGEGT. The CDR3 totals 14 residues. V lost 5 bases and J lost 4, with 15 bases in between.

The chain couples TRBV6-2 or TRBV6-3 to TRBJ2-7; 9 bases line up with TRBD1. The germline CDR1 and CDR2 sequences are MNHEY and SVGEGT. The CDR3 is 16 amino acids. J gave up 1 base and V 5 bases, and 9 bases lay outside the gene matches. The CDR3 spells CASSSPGTGMSYEQYF. In DNA, the CDR3 is TGTGCCAGCAGTAGCCCCGGGACAGGGATGTCCTACGAGCAGTACTTC.

This clone was seen a few times. This chain joins TRBV7-9 and TRBJ1-5; 9 bases line up with TRBD1. Germline CDR1 SEHNR, CDR2 FQNEAQ (reference sequence). V dropped 5 bases and J dropped 3; count of bases not matched to a gene: 5. CDR3 length: 15 amino acids. The CDR3 nucleotides are TGTGCCAGCAGCAGGACAGGGGCCTTCAATCAGCCCCAGCATTTT. Its protein product is CASSRTGAFNQPQHF. Using reference TRBV7-9 and TRBJ1-5 for the parts outside the CDR3, the full variable domain is DTGVSQNPRHKITKRGQNVTFRCDPISEHNRLYWYRQTLGQGPEFLTYFQNEAQLEKSRLLSDRFSAERPKGSFSTLEIQRTEQGDSAMYLCASSRTGAFNQPQHFGDGTRLSIL.

The chain employs TRBV4-1 and TRBJ2-7; 10 positions match TRBD2. The J segment lost 1 base and the V segment lost 3 bases, leaving 3 bases of the junction unmatched. In germline, CDR1 is MGHRA, CDR2 YSYEKL. The CDR3 spans 15 residues. The CDR3 sequence is CASSQPTSGSYEQYF. The CDR3 DNA reads TGCGCCAGCAGCCAGCCGACTAGCGGGTCCTACGAGCAGTACTTC.

The chain combines TRBV7-2 with TRBJ2-1, with D maybe TRBD1 (5 bases). The CDR3 sequence is 15 residues long. Trimming stripped 5 bases from V and 5 bases from J, with 16 bases between. The germline V gene has CDR1 SGHTA and CDR2 FQGNSA. CDR3 DNA sequence: TGTGCCAGCAGCCCAGGGTTCTCACGCCACAATGAGCAGTTCTTC. Its protein is CASSPGFSRHNEQFF.

Here the CDR3 reads CASNPGRGDTQYF. The CDR3 DNA reads as TGTGCCAGCAATCCTGGGCGGGGAGATACGCAGTATTTT. V is TRBV27 and J is TRBJ2-3; the D gene is possibly TRBD2 (6 bases). Trimming pared 7 bases from V and 5 bases from J, leaving 13 bases between. The CDR3 has 13 residues. CDR1 and CDR2 from the germline V gene are MNHEY and SMNVEV (reference sequence).

The chain uses TRBV12-5 and TRBJ2-5, with D possibly being TRBD2 (6 bases). Germline CDR1 reads LGHNT; CDR2 reads FRNRAP. CDR3 length: 15 amino acids. Trimming cost V 1 base and J 7 bases, with 16 bases left between them. The CDR3 here is CASGLETDWRGTQYF. In DNA, the CDR3 is TGTGCTAGTGGTTTGGAGACTGATTGGAGGGGGACCCAGTACTTC.

This clone has a handful of counts. The chain recombines TRBV27 with TRBJ2-7; the match to TRBD1 covers 7 bases. V gave up 3 bases and J gave up 6 bases; unmatched junction bases: 8. The CDR3 extends over 14 amino acids. The germline CDR1 and CDR2 sequences are MNHEY and SMNVEV (reference sequence). This CDR3 is CASSFKGALSEQYF. The CDR3 DNA sequence: TGTGCCAGCAGTTTCAAGGGGGCACTTTCCGAGCAGTACTTC.

The gene calls are TRBV4-2 and TRBJ2-5, with TRBD2 as a possible D gene (5 bases). CDR1 is LGHNA, CDR2 YNFKEQ, per germline. The V and J ends lost 0 bases and 2 bases respectively, with 16 bases between them. The CDR3 has 17 amino acids. The CDR3 sequence: CASSQDLVRTAQETQYF. CDR3 DNA: TGTGCCAGCAGCCAAGATCTGGTTAGGACTGCACAAGAGACCCAGTACTTC.

The chain links TRBV19 to TRBJ1-2, with 9 bases lining up with TRBD1. The CDR3 extends over 15 amino acids. J lost 4 bases, V lost 5 bases, and 8 bases had no gene match. Germline V gene lookup returns CDR1 LNHDA and CDR2 SQIVND (reference sequence). CDR3 loop: CASSAGTGRFYGYTF. CDR3 in DNA: TGTGCCAGTAGTGCCGGGACAGGGAGATTCTATGGCTACACCTTC.

The V gene is TRBV5-1, the J gene TRBJ1-2; maybe TRBD1 (5 bases). The CDR3 contains 14 residues. Germline V gives CDR1 SGHRS, CDR2 YFSETQ. V was trimmed by 4 bases and J by 2 bases, leaving 12 bases between them. The CDR3 here is CASSRRATNYGYTF. Written as DNA, the CDR3 is TGCGCCAGCAGCCGCAGGGCGACGAACTATGGCTACACCTTC.

CDR3 protein: CASSLLRLEQFF. The CDR3, as DNA: TGCGCCAGCAGCTTGCTCCGACTTGAGCAGTTCTTC. The rearrangement uses TRBV5-1 and TRBJ2-1; D is ambiguous. This CDR3 comprises 12 residues. CDR1 and CDR2 (germline): SGHRS, YFSETQ. With 1 base removed from V and 9 bases from J, the gap between germline ends came to 8 bases.

The chain couples TRBV7-9 to TRBJ1-4; 9 bases line up with TRBD1. This CDR3 is 15 amino acids long. Looked up from germline, CDR1 is SEHNR and CDR2 is FQNEAQ (reference sequence). With V trimmed by 5 bases and J by 7 bases, 8 bases remained unmatched. CDR3 region: CASSPGQGEGEKLFF. The CDR3 DNA is TGTGCCAGCAGCCCGGGACAGGGAGAGGGTGAAAAACTGTTTTTT.

The chain carries TRBV6-5 and TRBJ2-7; the D gene is possibly TRBD2 (6 bases). This CDR3 contains 15 residues. Deletions cut 0 bases from V and 1 base from J, with 10 bases between. Germline V gene data show CDR1 as MNHEY and CDR2 as SVGAGI. The CDR3 DNA reads TGTGCCAGCAGTTACTCCTTAGCGGCATCCTACGAGCAGTACTTC. Translation gives CASSYSLAASYEQYF.